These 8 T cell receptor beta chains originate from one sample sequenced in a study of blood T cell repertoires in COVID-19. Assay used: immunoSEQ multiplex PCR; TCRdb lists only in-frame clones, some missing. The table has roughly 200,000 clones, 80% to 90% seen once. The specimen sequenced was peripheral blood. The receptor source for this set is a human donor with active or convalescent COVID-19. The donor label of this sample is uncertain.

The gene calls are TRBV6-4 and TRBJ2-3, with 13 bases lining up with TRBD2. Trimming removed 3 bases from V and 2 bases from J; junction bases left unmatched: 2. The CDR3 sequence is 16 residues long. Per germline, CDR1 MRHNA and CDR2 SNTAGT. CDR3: CASSETSGGPTDTQYF. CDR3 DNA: TGTGCCAGCAGTGAGACTAGCGGGGGGCCCACAGATACGCAGTATTTT.

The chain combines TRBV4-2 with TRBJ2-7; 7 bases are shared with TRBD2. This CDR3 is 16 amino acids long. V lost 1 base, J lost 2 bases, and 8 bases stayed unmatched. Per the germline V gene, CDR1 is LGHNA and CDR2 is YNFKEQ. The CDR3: CASSQGERGGTYEQYF. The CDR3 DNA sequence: TGTGCCAGCAGCCAAGGTGAGCGGGGAGGGACCTACGAGCAGTACTTC.

The CDR3 DNA is TGTGCCAGCAGCCAACCTCAGGGGCGCCATGGCTACACCTTC. This encodes CASSQPQGRHGYTF. The chain is built from TRBV3-1 (or the pseudogene TRBV3-2) and TRBJ1-2; weak D call: TRBD1 (6 bases). Germline V CDR1 and CDR2: LGHDT, YNNKEL (reference sequence). The V end lost 2 bases, the J end lost 6 bases, and 13 bases lay between the germline ends. The CDR3 runs to 14 residues.

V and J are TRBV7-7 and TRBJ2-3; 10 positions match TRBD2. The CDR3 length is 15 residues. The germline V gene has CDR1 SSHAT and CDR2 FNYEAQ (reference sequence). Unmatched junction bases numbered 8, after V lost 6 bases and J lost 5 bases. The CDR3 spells CASSSSGGDGDTQYF. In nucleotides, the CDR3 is TGTGCCAGCAGTTCCAGCGGGGGGGATGGAGATACGCAGTATTTT.

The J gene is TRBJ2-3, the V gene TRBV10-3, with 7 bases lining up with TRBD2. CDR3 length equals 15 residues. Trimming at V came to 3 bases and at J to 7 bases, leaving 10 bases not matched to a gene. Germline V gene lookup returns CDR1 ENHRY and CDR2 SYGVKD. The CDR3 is CAISDPSGIHNTQYF. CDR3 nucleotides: TGTGCCATCAGTGACCCCAGCGGGATACACAATACGCAGTATTTT.

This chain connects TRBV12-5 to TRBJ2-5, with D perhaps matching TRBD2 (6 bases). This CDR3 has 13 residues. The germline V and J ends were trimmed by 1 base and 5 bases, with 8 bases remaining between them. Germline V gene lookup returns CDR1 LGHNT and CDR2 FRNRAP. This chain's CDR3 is CASGLDRGETQYF. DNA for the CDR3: TGTGCTAGTGGTTTGGACCGGGGGGAGACCCAGTACTTC.

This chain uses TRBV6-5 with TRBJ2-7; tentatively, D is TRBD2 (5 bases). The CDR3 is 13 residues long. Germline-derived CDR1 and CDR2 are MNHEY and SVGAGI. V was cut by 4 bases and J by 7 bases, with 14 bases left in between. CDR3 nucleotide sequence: TGTGCCAGCAGTTCCCGAGGGCCGGGGGAGCAGTACTTC. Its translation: CASSSRGPGEQYF.

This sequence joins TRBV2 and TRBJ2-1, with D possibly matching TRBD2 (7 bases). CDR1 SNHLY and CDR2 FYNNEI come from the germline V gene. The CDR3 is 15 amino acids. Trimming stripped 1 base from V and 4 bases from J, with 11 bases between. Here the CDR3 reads CASSEGGGPYNEQFF. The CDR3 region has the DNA TGTGCCAGCAGTGAAGGGGGGGGCCCTTACAATGAGCAGTTCTTC.